This TCR beta chain is from a study of blood T cells in healthy people across ages. Next came a second PCR, run for about 6 to 12 cycles, which used a sample-barcoded 5' primer along with a J-beta primer mix. TCRdb passed the 5' RACE reads through MiXCR, listing each CDR3 protein once. The sample lists 550,000 to 700,000 distinct CDR3 sequences, 25% to 30% occurring once. In this sample, this clonotype turned up many times. The ends lost 4 bases at V and 14 bases at J; junction bases unmatched: 13. CDR3 length: 13 amino acids. The germline CDR1 and CDR2 sequences are SGHAT and FQNNGV. The material sequenced was blood. The sequence was obtained from a woman between 70 and 85 years old in good health. The rearrangement uses TRBV11-2 and TRBJ1-2, with 7 positions matching TRBD1. CDR3 protein: CASSSQRQGLETF. The CDR3 bases are TGTGCCAGCAGCTCCCAAAGACAGGGACTCGAGACCTTC.